The entry below gives a single T cell receptor beta chain sequence along with its context. These data are taken from a study of blood T cell repertoires in COVID-19. Study details: COVID-19 samples, acute and convalescent, were from the United States, Italy and Spain. T cells, B-cell-depleted T cells, or PBMCs provided the cDNA or gDNA that served as material.

As originally analysed: Reference gene primer amplification in the assay estimated nucleated cell counts. Clones were read by immunoSEQ multiplex PCR, and TCRdb kept only the in-frame ones, dropping some. V, J and clone size reflect that table, while D and trimming were determined from the DNA. Among 300,000 to 450,000 clones listed, approximately 81% were seen once. The CDR3 is 15 amino acids. The V gene's germline CDR1 is SGHRS and CDR2 YFSETQ. Trimming cost V 2 bases and J 5 bases; bases outside gene matches: 3. The sample comprised peripheral blood. The receptor comes from a woman aged 18-35 years with acute or convalescent COVID-19. This sequence joins TRBV5-1 and TRBJ2-1; 11 bases match TRBD2. As DNA, the CDR3 is TGCGCCAGCAGCTTTATAGCGGGGGGGCACAATGAGCAGTTCTTC. Translating gives CASSFIAGGHNEQFF.